Described below is a single TCR beta chain sequence and its context. The target antigen is unknown. The Oncomine TCR Beta short-read assay was what sequenced the DNA obtained from cultured CD4+ T cells. TCRdb reprocessed the PCR reads with MiXCR, giving one entry per CDR3 protein. The sample includes over 25,000 distinct CDR3 sequences, 55% to 80% seen only once; the top ten take 17%. With 3 bases removed from V and 6 bases from J, the gap between germline ends came to 16 bases. The CDR3 loop spans 14 amino acids. CDR1 and CDR2 from the germline V gene are DFQATT and SNEGSKA (reference sequence). The entry originates in a study of vaccination and CD4 T cells after COVID-19. Findings and caveats of the study: Convalescent patients had a median around 87% of reactive clones appearing only post-vaccination.

Noted treatment: roughly ten-day PBMC culture with coronavirus spike peptide pools or control peptides (ViraFEST assay). Peptide pools at 10 ug/ml and IL-2 at around 10 IU/ml were added to cultures of a few million PBMCs per well. The receptor comes from a human donor who received a COVID-19 vaccine. The chain employs TRBV20-1 and TRBJ2-3; D is perhaps TRBD2 (5 bases). The sequenced sample was CD4+ T cells from blood, cultured in vitro, obtained after SARS-CoV-2 vaccination. The CDR3 DNA sequence: TGCAGTGCTAGCCCGGACTCGAGGCCTGATACGCAGTATTTT. Its protein product is CSASPDSRPDTQYF.